Detailed here is one T cell receptor beta chain. The use of a sample-barcoded 5' primer and a J-beta primer mix characterized a second PCR of roughly 6 to 11 cycles. Via MiXCR, TCRdb re-called the 5' RACE reads, giving one row per CDR3 protein. The repertoire holds about 650,000 distinct CDR3 sequences, with under 65% as singletons. Germline V CDR1 and CDR2: MDHEN, SYDVKM. The CDR3 is 15 amino acids. V lost 5 bases and J 1 base, leaving 15 bases between the germline ends. The data originate from a study of blood T cells in healthy people across ages. The sequence was collected from a woman aged 80 or over in good health. V gene TRBV28 combines with J gene TRBJ2-7, with D unresolved. The source material was blood. CDR3 in DNA: TGTGCCAGCAGTCACCCATACGGACCTTCCTACGAGCAGTACTTC. Its protein is CASSHPYGPSYEQYF.